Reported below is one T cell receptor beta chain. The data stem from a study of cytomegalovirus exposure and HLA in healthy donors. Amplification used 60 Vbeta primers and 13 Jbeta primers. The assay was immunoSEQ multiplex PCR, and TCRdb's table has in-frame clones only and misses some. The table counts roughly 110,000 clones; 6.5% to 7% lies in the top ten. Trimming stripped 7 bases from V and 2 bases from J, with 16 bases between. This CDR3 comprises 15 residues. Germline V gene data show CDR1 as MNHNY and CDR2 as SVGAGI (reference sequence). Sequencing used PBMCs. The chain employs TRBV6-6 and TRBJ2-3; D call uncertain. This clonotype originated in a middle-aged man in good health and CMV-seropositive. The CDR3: CASTIRRGTTDTQYF. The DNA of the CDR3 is TGTGCCAGCACCATAAGGAGAGGAACCACAGATACGCAGTATTTT.